This section outlines one T cell receptor beta chain sequence together with its context. The target antigen is unknown. These data are taken from a study of cytomegalovirus exposure and HLA in healthy donors. Points from the study as a whole: In a later analysis, a missense DCLRE1C variant was linked to TCR beta V- and J-gene trimming.

Trimming cost V 4 bases and J 1 base; bases outside gene matches: 5. The CDR3 runs to 15 residues. CDR1 and CDR2 (germline): SGHDT, YYEEEE. 13 Jbeta primers and 60 Vbeta primers were used for the PCR. Here immunoSEQ multiplex PCR was the method, and the copy in TCRdb shows in-frame clones only, minus some. The table has 200,000 to 250,000 clones, under 80% seen once. This chain connects TRBV5-6 to TRBJ2-7; 10 nucleotides match TRBD2. The sequenced sample was PBMCs. The receptor's source is a woman in her twenties or thirties in good health and CMV-seronegative. The CDR3 DNA reads TGTGCCAGCAGCGGAAAACTAGCGGGGTCCTACGAGCAGTACTTC. It is translated as CASSGKLAGSYEQYF. The full variable domain, completed using reference TRBV5-6 and TRBJ2-7, is DAGVTQSPTHLIKTRGQQVTLRCSPKSGHDTVSWYQQALGQGPQFIFQYYEEEERQRGNFPDRFSGHQFPNYSSELNVNALLLGDSALYLCASSGKLAGSYEQYFGPGTRLTVT.